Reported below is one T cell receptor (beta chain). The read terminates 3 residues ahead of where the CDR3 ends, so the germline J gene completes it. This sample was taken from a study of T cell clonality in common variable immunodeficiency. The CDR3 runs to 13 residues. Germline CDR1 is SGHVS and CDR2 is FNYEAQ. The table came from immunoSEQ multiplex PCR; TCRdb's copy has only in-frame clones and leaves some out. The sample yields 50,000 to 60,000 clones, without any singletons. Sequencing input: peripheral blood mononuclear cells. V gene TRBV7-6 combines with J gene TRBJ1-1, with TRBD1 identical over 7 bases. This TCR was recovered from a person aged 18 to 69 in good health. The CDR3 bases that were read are TGTGCCAGCAGCTTAGGGGAGACAGGGGAA. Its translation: CASSLGETGE. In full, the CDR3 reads CASSLGETGEAFF.